This T cell receptor (beta chain) was found in a study of shared clonotypes between healthy human individuals. Study-level results: Naive subsets tended to show greater estimated richness than memory subsets.

Method: immunoSEQ multiplex PCR; TCRdb's copy keeps in-frame clones and lacks some. The table has about 2.4 million clones, 93% seen once; the top ten hold roughly 0.36%. With regard to this clone: What it binds is not known.

The CDR3 length is 15 residues. V was shortened by 1 base and J by 9 bases, with 16 bases between the two germline ends. Germline V gene data show CDR1 as SEHNR and CDR2 as FQNEAQ (reference sequence). The sequence was collected from a man younger than 30 in good health. Some clones in this sample may be carry-over from other donors' samples. The chain employs TRBV7-9 and TRBJ1-5; the D gene is possibly TRBD1 (6 bases). The sample comprised naive CD4+ T cells from PBMCs. Sample subset: CD45RA+ positively selected. The CDR3 loop reads CASSLDAGGSGPQHF. CDR3 bases: TGTGCCAGCAGCTTAGACGCTGGGGGCAGTGGGCCCCAGCATTTT.